This T cell receptor (beta chain) was profiled in a study of prognosis after radiotherapy for stage I lung cancer. Study-wide background: All of the enrolled patients had stage I non-small cell lung cancer, and they joined between 2018 and January 2019. Over twelve of the patients were found to have newly diagnosed primary stage I lung tumors, and several were living with oligometastatic NSCLC after surgical resection of the primary tumor. The study's findings and limits: After stereotactic body radiation therapy, unique TCR clone counts dropped from a median of 10,088 to 6,861.

All patients showed node-negative disease on CT and PET/CT and lacked prior chemotherapy, radiotherapy or other malignancies. Genomic DNA was the source, and TCR beta CDR3 was amplified from it by two-round multiplex PCR. Round-one PCR had primers specific to each TRBV and TRBJ gene. TCRdb re-called the multiplex PCR reads with MiXCR, one entry per CDR3 protein. The data contain roughly 26,000 distinct CDR3 sequences, about 32% of them singletons. There are many counts of this clonotype. Its antigen is undetermined. V was pared by 3 bases and J by 5 bases, with 10 bases between. Germline-derived CDR1 and CDR2 are DFQATT and SNEGSKA (reference sequence). The CDR3 is made up of 13 amino acids.

This chain links TRBV20-1 with TRBJ2-2, with D possibly TRBD2 on 6 matching bases. The specimen was PBMCs, collected before or after stereotactic body radiation therapy (not recorded which). The origin of this receptor is a donor aged 50 or older with non-small cell lung cancer. DNA of the CDR3: TGCAGTGCTAGGCCTCTAGCGACCGGGGAGCTGTTTTTT. It yields the protein CSARPLATGELFF.